Sequencing of this TCR beta chain was carried out in a study of human T cells and chemical hapten exposure. CDR1 is LGHDT, CDR2 YNNKEL, per germline (reference sequence). V gave up 5 bases and J gave up 4 bases, with 11 bases separating them. CDR3 length equals 13 residues. Study observations and caveats: Sensitizing with DPC caused no change in TCRs above 1 in 1000 frequency.

The template was total RNA from unfractionated whole blood. This clonotype came up many times. Its antigen is still unknown. The study's library attached unique molecular identifiers to single cDNA molecules. Per the original data handling: Individual samples carried between about 23,224 and 750,000 TCRs, with about 88,000 as the median. TCRdb called the 5' RACE reads again in MiXCR, with one record for every CDR3 protein. These V and J calls originate from TCRdb's pipeline instead of the authors' own analysis. The table lists 130,000 or so distinct CDR3 sequences, roughly 4% of them singletons. The receptor was isolated from a female donor in good health. This chain connects TRBV3-1 to TRBJ1-2; D is perhaps TRBD1 (5 bases). CDR3 sequence: CASSTRQPYGYTF. For the CDR3, the DNA is TGTGCCAGCAGCACCCGACAGCCCTATGGCTACACCTTC.